Presented here are 20 T cell receptor beta chains from one specimen sequenced in a study of blood T cell repertoires in COVID-19. The data were produced by immunoSEQ multiplex PCR, yet TCRdb's version contains in-frame clones alone and is incomplete. The sample lists about 260,000 clones; about 83% were seen once. Material for sequencing was peripheral blood. Source of these receptors: a woman aged 45-65 years who had recovered from COVID-19.

The gene calls are TRBV18 and TRBJ1-4; 8 bases align to TRBD1. The CDR3 is made up of 14 amino acids. Germline CDR1 reads KGHSH; CDR2 reads LQKENI. V shed 6 bases, J shed 10 bases, and the junction held 10 bases outside the gene matches. The CDR3 loop is CASSPGGRFGKLFF. DNA for the CDR3: TGTGCCAGCTCCCCAGGGGGCCGCTTCGGAAAACTGTTTTTT.

This chain uses TRBV16 with TRBJ1-6, with D perhaps TRBD1 (6 bases). V dropped 5 bases and J dropped 5 bases, with 16 bases sitting between them. The CDR3 runs 16 residues. The germline gives CDR1 KGHSY, CDR2 FQNENV. CDR3 amino acids: CASSLQGNGNNSPLHF. The CDR3 DNA reads TGTGCCAGCAGCTTACAGGGAAACGGGAATAATTCACCCCTCCACTTT.

This clone appeared a few times. J is TRBJ1-1 and V is TRBV6-2 or TRBV6-3; D not certain. The germline V gene has CDR1 MNHEY and CDR2 SVGEGT. Trimming removed 5 bases from V and 4 bases from J, with 8 bases in between. The CDR3 extends over 12 amino acids. The DNA of the CDR3 is TGTGCCAGCAGTCACGGAGGCACTGAAGCTTTCTTT. Protein: CASSHGGTEAFF.

The chain carries TRBV28 and TRBJ1-6, with 7 bases identical to TRBD1. Germline loops: CDR1 MDHEN, CDR2 SYDVKM. The CDR3 is 17 amino acids. V trimming: 8 bases; J trimming: 5 bases; junction bases outside the gene matches: 15. CDR3 DNA sequence: TGTGCCAGCCGATCCCTGCTCAGGGGGTGGGATAATTCACCCCTCCACTTT. Translation gives CASRSLLRGWDNSPLHF.

This chain connects TRBV4-3 to TRBJ2-5, with 7 positions matching TRBD1. Germline CDR1 is LGHNA and CDR2 is YSLEER. The CDR3 covers 15 residues. J lost 1 base, V lost 3 bases, and 5 bases had no gene match. The CDR3 spells CASSQVDRSQETQYF. CDR3 DNA: TGCGCCAGCAGCCAGGTGGACAGGTCCCAAGAGACCCAGTACTTC.

The J gene is TRBJ2-7, the V gene TRBV28; unclear D gene. The CDR3 sequence is 12 residues long. Per germline, CDR1 MDHEN and CDR2 SYDVKM. Trimming removed 6 bases from V and 7 bases from J, with 13 bases in between. As DNA, the CDR3 is TGTGCCAGCAGCCACGATACACAGGAGCAGTACTTC. The encoded protein is CASSHDTQEQYF.

This chain joins TRBV28 and TRBJ1-2; perhaps TRBD1 as D (6 bases). CDR3 length equals 15 residues. Deletions cut 3 bases from V and 6 bases from J, with 17 bases between. The germline gives CDR1 MDHEN, CDR2 SYDVKM. In DNA form, the CDR3 reads TGTGCCAGCAGTTTTGGATCCCAGGGGCGGGATGGCTACACCTTC. Its protein product is CASSFGSQGRDGYTF.

A remark on this clone: A junction boundary mismatches the germline segment, possibly from a read error. V and J are TRBV28 and TRBJ1-2; 7 bases match TRBD1. The CDR3 is 12 amino acids. Germline assignment: CDR1 MDHEN and CDR2 SYDVKM. CDR3 DNA: TGTGCCAGCAGTTTTCAGGGGGGCACCGATCACTTC. Its translation: CASSFQGGTDHF.

The sample holds one count of this clone. V usage is TRBV3-1 (or the pseudogene TRBV3-2) and J usage is TRBJ2-7; D gene uncertain. V gave up 3 bases and J gave up 5 bases, with 20 bases separating them. This CDR3 region has 16 residues. The germline V gene encodes CDR1 LGHDT and CDR2 YNNKEL (reference sequence). This chain's CDR3 is CASSHKKLVVVNEQYF. The CDR3 bases are TGTGCCAGCAGCCACAAAAAATTGGTGGTAGTTAACGAGCAGTACTTC.

This chain links TRBV5-1 with TRBJ2-3; 7 nucleotides match TRBD2. Unmatched junction bases numbered 7, after V lost 4 bases and J lost 2 bases. The CDR3 is made up of 15 amino acids. Germline CDR1 SGHRS, CDR2 YFSETQ. CDR3: CASSVPGLNTDTQYF. Here the CDR3 DNA reads TGCGCCAGCAGCGTGCCGGGACTAAACACAGATACGCAGTATTTT.

This chain links TRBV4-1 with TRBJ2-3; 10 bases line up with TRBD2. CDR3 length: 16 amino acids. After removal of 3 bases from V and 2 bases from J, the junction contained 5 bases not matched to a gene. Per the germline V gene, CDR1 is MGHRA and CDR2 is YSYEKL. The CDR3, as DNA: TGCGCCAGCAGCCACCGGACTAGCGGATCCACAGATACGCAGTATTTT. It encodes CASSHRTSGSTDTQYF.

The V and J genes are TRBV28 and TRBJ2-5; TRBD1 agrees at 8 bases. The CDR3 runs to 17 residues. V gave up 4 bases and J gave up 3 bases; unmatched junction bases: 13. CDR1 MDHEN and CDR2 SYDVKM come from the germline V gene. The CDR3 bases are TGTGCCAGCAGTTCCCTTATTGGCCTGACAGGGGAAGAGACCCAGTACTTC. Translation gives CASSSLIGLTGEETQYF.

This clone was observed a single time. V and J are TRBV18 and TRBJ2-7, with TRBD1 matching over 10 bases. Germline V gives CDR1 KGHSH, CDR2 LQKENI. The CDR3 is 16 residues long. With V trimmed by 4 bases and J by 3 bases, 9 bases remained unmatched. The CDR3 DNA sequence: TGTGCCAGCTCACTCAACTCCTGGGACAGGGGCTACGAGCAGTACTTC. It is translated as CASSLNSWDRGYEQYF.

The V gene is TRBV6-2 or TRBV6-3, the J gene TRBJ2-3, with TRBD1 as a possible D gene (7 bases). CDR1 MNHEY and CDR2 SVGEGT come from the germline V gene. V was trimmed by 5 bases and J by 0 bases, leaving 9 bases between them. The CDR3 extends over 14 amino acids. CDR3 nucleotide sequence: TGTGCCAGCAGTGCGGGACAGAGCACAGATACGCAGTATTTT. Protein product: CASSAGQSTDTQYF.

V usage is TRBV27 and J usage is TRBJ2-1; 7 bases are a match to TRBD1. The CDR3 extends over 14 amino acids. The germline CDR1 and CDR2 sequences are MNHEY and SMNVEV (reference sequence). V dropped 10 bases and J dropped 3; count of bases not matched to a gene: 9. The CDR3 bases are TGTGCCACCGAAACACAGGGGCGCTACAATGAGCAGTTCTTC. This sequence encodes CATETQGRYNEQFF.

This chain links TRBV28 with TRBJ2-7; TRBD1 is a possible D gene (6 bases). Trimming took off 6 bases at V and 0 bases at J, with 12 bases between the two ends. The CDR3 extends over 14 amino acids. Germline CDR1 and CDR2: MDHEN and SYDVKM. CDR3: CASRRRDNSYEQYF. The CDR3 nucleotides are TGTGCCAGCAGACGCCGGGACAACTCCTACGAGCAGTACTTC.

The rearrangement uses TRBV6-5 and TRBJ2-1; D gene unclear. Germline V gene lookup returns CDR1 MNHEY and CDR2 SVGAGI. Trimming took off 6 bases at V and 5 bases at J, with 11 bases between the two ends. The CDR3 contains 13 residues. The CDR3 loop reads CASSFGPDNEQFF. DNA of the CDR3: TGTGCCAGCAGCTTCGGTCCGGACAATGAGCAGTTCTTC.

This chain uses TRBV6-5 with TRBJ1-1; TRBD1 matches 11 bases. The CDR3 loop spans 13 amino acids. After removal of 2 bases from V and 8 bases from J, the junction contained 1 base not matched to a gene. Germline V gene lookup returns CDR1 MNHEY and CDR2 SVGAGI. The CDR3 DNA reads TGTGCCAGCAGTTACGGACAGGGGGCAGAAGCTTTCTTT. It encodes CASSYGQGAEAFF.

The V gene is TRBV7-9, the J gene TRBJ2-1; 9 positions agree with TRBD2. The germline gives CDR1 SEHNR, CDR2 FQNEAQ (reference sequence). This CDR3 region has 14 residues. J was trimmed by 8 bases and V by 6 bases; bases with no gene match: 8. This CDR3 is CASSGSGGRDEQFF. As DNA, the CDR3 is TGTGCCAGCAGTGGTAGCGGGGGACGCGATGAGCAGTTCTTC.

This clone has more than one count but fewer than ten. This chain links TRBV25-1 with TRBJ2-2; D is unclear. The CDR3 is made up of 12 amino acids. Germline values: CDR1 MGHDK, CDR2 SYGVNS. Trimming removed 11 bases at V and 1 base at J, with 8 bases between. As DNA, the CDR3 is TGTGCCGACCCAGGGAACACCGGGGAGCTGTTTTTT. It codes for CADPGNTGELFF.